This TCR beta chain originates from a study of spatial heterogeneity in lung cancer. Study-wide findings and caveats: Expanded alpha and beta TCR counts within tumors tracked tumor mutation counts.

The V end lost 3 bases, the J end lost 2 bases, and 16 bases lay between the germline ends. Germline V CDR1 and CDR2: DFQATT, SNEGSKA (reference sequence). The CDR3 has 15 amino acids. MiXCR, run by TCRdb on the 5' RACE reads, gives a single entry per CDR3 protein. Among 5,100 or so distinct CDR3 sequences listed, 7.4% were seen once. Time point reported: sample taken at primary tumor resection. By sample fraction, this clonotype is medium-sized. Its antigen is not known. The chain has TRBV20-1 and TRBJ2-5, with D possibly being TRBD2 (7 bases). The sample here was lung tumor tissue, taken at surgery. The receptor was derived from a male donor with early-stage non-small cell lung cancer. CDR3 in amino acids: CSARTRAGAQETQYF. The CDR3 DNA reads TGCAGTGCTAGGACTAGGGCGGGGGCGCAAGAGACCCAGTACTTC.